This T cell receptor (beta chain) was sequenced for a study of blood T cell repertoires in COVID-19. In the study's own analysis: Nucleated cell number was recorded as an estimate derived from reference gene primer amplification. Sequenced by immunoSEQ multiplex PCR; TCRdb stores in-frame clones only, minus some. The V and J calls and clone size come from that table; D and trimming were worked out from the DNA. The sample contains around 230,000 clones, approximately 82% of which appear only once. Only one count was recorded for this clone. Germline V gene sequence: CDR1 KGHDR, CDR2 SFDVKD. This CDR3 comprises 13 residues. V shed 5 bases and J 9 bases; nucleotides not matched to a gene: 4. Individuals aged about 18 to 100 years were recruited from fewer than 25 US areas. Clinical history as reported by participants underpinned cohort assignment.

The receptor was derived from a man aged 35 to 55 who had recovered from COVID-19. Sequencing was done on a sample of PBMCs or T cells enriched from blood (not recorded which). The chain has TRBV24-1 and TRBJ2-1, with 9 bases lining up with TRBD1. The CDR3, as DNA: TGTGCCACCAGTGGACAGGGGGTGAGTGAGCAGTTCTTC. This gives the protein CATSGQGVSEQFF.